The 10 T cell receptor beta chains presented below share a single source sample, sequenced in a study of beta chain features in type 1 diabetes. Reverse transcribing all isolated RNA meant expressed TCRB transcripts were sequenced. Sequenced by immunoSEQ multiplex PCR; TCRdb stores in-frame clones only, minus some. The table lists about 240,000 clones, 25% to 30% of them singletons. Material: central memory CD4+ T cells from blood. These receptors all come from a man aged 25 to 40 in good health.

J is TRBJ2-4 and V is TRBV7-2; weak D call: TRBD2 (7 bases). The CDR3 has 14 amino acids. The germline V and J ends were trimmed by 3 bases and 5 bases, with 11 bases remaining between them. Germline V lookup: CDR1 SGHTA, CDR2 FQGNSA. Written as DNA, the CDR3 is TGTGCCAGCAGCTTCCGGGGGGCACAAAACATTCAGTACTTC. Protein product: CASSFRGAQNIQYF.

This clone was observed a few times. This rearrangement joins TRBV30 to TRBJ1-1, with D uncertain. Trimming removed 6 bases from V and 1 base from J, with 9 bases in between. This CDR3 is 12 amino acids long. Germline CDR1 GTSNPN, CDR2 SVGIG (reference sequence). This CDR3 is CACTQQNTEAFF. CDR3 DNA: TGTGCCTGTACACAGCAGAACACTGAAGCTTTCTTT.

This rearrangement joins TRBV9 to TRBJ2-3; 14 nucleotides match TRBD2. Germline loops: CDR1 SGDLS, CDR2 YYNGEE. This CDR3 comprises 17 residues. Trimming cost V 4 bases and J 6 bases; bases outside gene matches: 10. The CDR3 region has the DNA TGTGCCAGCAGCCCGAGCGGACTAGCGGGAGGTCGGGATACGCAGTATTTT. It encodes CASSPSGLAGGRDTQYF.

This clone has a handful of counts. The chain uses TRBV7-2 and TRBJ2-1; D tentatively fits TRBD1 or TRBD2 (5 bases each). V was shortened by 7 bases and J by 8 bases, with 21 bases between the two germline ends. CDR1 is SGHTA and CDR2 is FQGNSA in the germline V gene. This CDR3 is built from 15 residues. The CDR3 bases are TGTGCCAGCACCCCAAGGCACCCCCGGGGCGATGAGCAGTTCTTC. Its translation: CASTPRHPRGDEQFF.

CDR3 DNA: TGCAGCGTCGCTCTAGCGGGAGGGCCAAGGTATGAGCAGTTCTTC. It specifies CSVALAGGPRYEQFF. V usage is TRBV29-1 and J usage is TRBJ2-1; 12 nucleotides agree with TRBD2. CDR3 length equals 15 residues. Germline values: CDR1 SQVTM, CDR2 ANQGSEA. Trimming removed 6 bases from V and 8 bases from J; junction bases left unmatched: 11.

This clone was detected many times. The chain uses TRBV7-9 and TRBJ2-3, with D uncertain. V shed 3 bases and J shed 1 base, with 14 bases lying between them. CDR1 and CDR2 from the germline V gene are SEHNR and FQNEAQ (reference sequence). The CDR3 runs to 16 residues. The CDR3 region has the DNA TGTGCCAGCAGCTTCCCCCTGAGAGCAGGCACAGATACGCAGTATTTT. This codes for CASSFPLRAGTDTQYF. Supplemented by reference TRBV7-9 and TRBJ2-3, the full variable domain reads DTGVSQNPRHKITKRGQNVTFRCDPISEHNRLYWYRQTLGQGPEFLTYFQNEAQLEKSRLLSDRFSAERPKGSFSTLEIQRTEQGDSAMYLCASSFPLRAGTDTQYFGPGTRLTVL.

This CDR3 reads CASSHEDRGGQQYF. In DNA form, the CDR3 reads TGCGCCAGCAGTCATGAGGACAGGGGTGGTCAGCAGTACTTC. The V call is TRBV23-1, the J call TRBJ2-7, with 9 bases lining up with TRBD1. TRBV23-1 is an ORF, and what it does is uncertain. CDR3 length: 14 amino acids. J gave up 8 bases and V 3 bases, and 8 bases lay outside the gene matches.

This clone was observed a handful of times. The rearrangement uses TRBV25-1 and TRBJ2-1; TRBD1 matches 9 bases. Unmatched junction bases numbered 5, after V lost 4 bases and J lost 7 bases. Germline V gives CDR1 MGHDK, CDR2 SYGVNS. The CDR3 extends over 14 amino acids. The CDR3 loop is CASSAETGGNEQFF. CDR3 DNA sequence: TGTGCCAGCAGTGCGGAGACAGGGGGAAATGAGCAGTTCTTC.

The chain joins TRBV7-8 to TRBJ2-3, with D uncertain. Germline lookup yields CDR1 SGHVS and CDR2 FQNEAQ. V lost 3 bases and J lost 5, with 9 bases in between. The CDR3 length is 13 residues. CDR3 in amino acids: CASSFGGRDTQYF. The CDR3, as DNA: TGTGCCAGCAGCTTCGGCGGTAGAGATACGCAGTATTTT.

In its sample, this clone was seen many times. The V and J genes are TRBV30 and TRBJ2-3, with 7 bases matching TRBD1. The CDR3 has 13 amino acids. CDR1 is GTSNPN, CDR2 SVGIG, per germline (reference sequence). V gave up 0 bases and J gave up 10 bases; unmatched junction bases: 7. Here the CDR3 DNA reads TGTGCCTGGAGTGTTCAAGGGGGCGATCCGCAGTATTTT. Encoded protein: CAWSVQGGDPQYF.